The sequence of this TCR beta chain was determined in a study of shared clonotypes between healthy human individuals. Study context: Contributing individuals were a couple of females and a few males aged 18 to 49.

Every contributor of samples was a Caucasian grown-up residing in Nashville, Tennessee. The CDR3 spans 16 residues. The ends were cut back, 4 bases at V and 2 bases at J, with 16 bases in the middle. From germline, CDR1 is SGHRS and CDR2 YFSETQ. The method was immunoSEQ multiplex PCR; TCRdb's version includes in-frame clones alone and lacks a portion of them. The sample records roughly 520,000 clones, about 96% being singletons. Sequenced material: naive CD4+ T cells sorted from blood. Subset in this sample: CD45RA+ positively selected. The chain has TRBV5-1 and TRBJ2-1; D possibly corresponds to TRBD1 (6 bases). The sequence was collected from a woman in her 30s in good health. The CDR3: CASSGGPGGTYNEQFF. The CDR3 DNA sequence: TGCGCCAGCAGCGGGGGCCCGGGTGGTACCTACAATGAGCAGTTCTTC.